The sequence of this TCR beta chain was determined in a study of cytomegalovirus exposure and HLA in healthy donors. Overall study: Unique TCR beta sequences numbering fewer than 130 million came from 150 million to 200 million T cells in an earlier analysis. Findings and limits, study-wide: Among TCR beta chains, those listed as cytomegalovirus-associated numbered some 170. Association with HLA alleles at 0.05 false discovery rate was found for 15,000 or so TCR beta sequences in a later analysis. It was assumed in the presence/absence analyses that sequencing depth was roughly uniform across donors.

Comment on this clone: The antigen is undetermined.

V was cut by 0 bases and J by 8 bases, with 20 bases left in between. Germline CDR1 reads LGHNA; CDR2 reads YNFKEQ. The CDR3 has 17 amino acids. PCR amplification relied on 60 Vbeta primers (plus 13 Jbeta primers). Clones were read by immunoSEQ multiplex PCR, and TCRdb kept only the in-frame ones, dropping some. The sample records about 160,000 clones, under 85% being singletons. This chain links TRBV4-2 with TRBJ1-3; TRBD1 is a possible D gene (5 bases). The source of this sequence is a woman aged 25-40 years in good health and CMV-seronegative. Sequencing used PBMCs. In DNA, the CDR3 is TGTGCCAGCAGCCAAGAAATCGCCGGACAAGCCTCCGACACCATATATTTT. This sequence encodes CASSQEIAGQASDTIYF.